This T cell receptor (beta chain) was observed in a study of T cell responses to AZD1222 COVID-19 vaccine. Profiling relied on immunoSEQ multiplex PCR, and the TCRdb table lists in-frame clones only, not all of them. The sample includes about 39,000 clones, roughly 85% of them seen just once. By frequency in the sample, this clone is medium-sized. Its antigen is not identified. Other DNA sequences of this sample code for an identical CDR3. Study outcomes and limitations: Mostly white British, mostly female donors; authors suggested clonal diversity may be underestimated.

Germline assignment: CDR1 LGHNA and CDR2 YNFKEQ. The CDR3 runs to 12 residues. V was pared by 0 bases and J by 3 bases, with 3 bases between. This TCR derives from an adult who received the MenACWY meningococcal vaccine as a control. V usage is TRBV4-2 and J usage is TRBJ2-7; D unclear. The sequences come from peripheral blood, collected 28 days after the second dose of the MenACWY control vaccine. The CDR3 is CASSQDNYEQYF. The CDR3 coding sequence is TGTGCCAGCAGCCAAGACAACTACGAGCAGTACTTC.